This T cell receptor beta chain was profiled in a study of blood T cell repertoires in COVID-19. The wider study: Spain, Italy and the United States supplied samples that represented acute and convalescent COVID-19. Nucleic acid was either cDNA or gDNA, and it came from T cells, B-cell-depleted T cells, or PBMCs.

Germline CDR1 reads SNHLY; CDR2 reads FYNNEI. Trimming stripped 3 bases from V and 3 bases from J, with 12 bases between. The CDR3 spans 15 residues. How the authors handled the data: Using reference gene primer amplification, nucleated cell counts were estimated. Method: immunoSEQ multiplex PCR; TCRdb's copy keeps in-frame clones and lacks some. V and J calls and clone size follow that table, whereas D and trimming were derived from the DNA. The sample comprises some 110,000 clones, over 80% of which are singletons, and roughly 0.83% rests with the top ten. The sequence came from a woman in her sixties or seventies with acute or convalescent COVID-19. J is TRBJ2-1 and V is TRBV2; TRBD2 might be the D (6 bases). The sequenced material came from peripheral blood. CDR3 in amino acids: CASSEWDWLYNEQFF. The CDR3 DNA is TGTGCCAGCAGTGAGTGGGACTGGCTCTACAATGAGCAGTTCTTC.